This T cell receptor beta chain is drawn from a study of blood T cells in healthy people across ages. General study points: Possibly, changes in expanded clonotypes were confounded because donor CMV status was unknown.

The use of a sample-barcoded 5' primer and a J-beta primer mix characterized a second PCR of about 6 to 12 cycles. A template-switch adaptor with 12 random nucleotides tagged each cDNA molecule. TCRdb analysed the 5' RACE reads with MiXCR anew, one entry per CDR3 protein. The sample yields hundreds of thousands of distinct CDR3 sequences, about 54% seen once. As to this clonotype: Its specificity is unknown.

Trimming cost V 6 bases and J 0 bases, with 8 bases left between them. The CDR3 contains 13 residues. Sequences were obtained from blood. The origin of this receptor is a man aged 60 to 69 in good health. V usage is TRBV12-3 or TRBV12-4 and J usage is TRBJ1-2; D gene ambiguous. CDR3 in DNA: TGTGCCAGCAGCGGCTCCGCTAACTATGGCTACACCTTC. Encoded protein: CASSGSANYGYTF.